The sequence of this T cell receptor beta chain was determined in a study of cytomegalovirus exposure and HLA in healthy donors. Points on this clone: Its antigen remains unidentified.

Whole-study findings and limits: The study flagged some 180 TCR beta chains as cytomegalovirus-associated.

Per the germline V gene, CDR1 is KGHSH and CDR2 is LQKENI. Trimming shortened V by 2 bases and J by 8 bases, and 7 bases separated the two germline ends. CDR3 length: 13 residues. Vbeta (60) and Jbeta (13) primers were used in the PCR. Here immunoSEQ multiplex PCR was the method, and the copy in TCRdb shows in-frame clones only, minus some. This sample has fewer than 250,000 clones, with about 85% found just once. This chain uses TRBV18 with TRBJ1-6; no reliable D call. The clonotype originates from a boy aged 2 to 10 in good health and CMV-seronegative. Sequences were obtained from PBMCs. The CDR3 DNA reads TGTGCCAGCTCACCAAGGCGGGATTCACCCCTCCACTTT. Translating it yields CASSPRRDSPLHF.